Included here is one TCR beta chain sequence, with context. Its recognized antigen is unknown. The sample holds no much larger clone one base away, and base qualities are not on file. The data originate from a study of T cell clones after liver transplantation (dated by TCRdb to between 2018 and 2021). About the investigation overall: The samples were obtained from ITN030ST, a randomized trial that attempted immunosuppression withdrawal within 2 years after liver transplantation. After a pre-transplant mixed lymphocyte reaction, TCRbeta sequencing was used to pinpoint donor-reactive T cell clones, which were subsequently tracked in post-transplant blood. As an antigen-independent comparator for the donor-reactive sequences, third party-reactive TCRbeta sequences from pre-transplant MLRs were identified as well. Three of the eight recipients were HCV-positive; the others were transplanted for non-autoimmune, non-viral indications. Subjects received no induction therapy and standard immunosuppression until randomization at 12-24 months post-transplant. Tolerance was defined as complete withdrawal of immunosuppression for at least one year without a rise in liver enzymes beyond twice the upper limit of normal. Blood samples were collected pre-transplant, pre-randomization before withdrawal, and post-randomization after either full withdrawal or failed withdrawal. Of the 8 liver transplant recipients making up the studied cohort, 3 were classified as tolerant and 5 as non-tolerant. The investigation overall reported the following: In most of the 8 subjects, regardless of tolerance or HCV status, circulating donor-reactive CD4 TCRbeta sequences dropped significantly post-transplant. The decline in donor-reactive sequences exceeded the decline in third party-reactive sequences, suggesting partial antigen-specific deletion that was unrelated to withdrawal success. The conclusions were preliminary, being limited by small, heterogeneous patient numbers and by non-standardized post-transplant time points. Low numbers of available donor cells limited the measurable donor-reactive repertoire in a couple of subjects. After accounting for repertoire turnover, donor-reactive detection was significantly reduced in 7 of 8 subjects for CD4 and 8 of 8 for CD8. Since no allograft tissue specimens were available, donor-reactive T cells may have migrated into the graft instead of being deleted.

V sheds 8 bases and J sheds 0 bases, leaving 14 bases between their ends. From cysteine to phenylalanine, the CDR3 is 14 amino acids long. CDR3 DNA only is kept here, 42 bases in frame from base 1. The CDR1 and CDR2 encoded by the germline V gene are MNHNS and SASEGT. Frozen genomic DNA underwent high-throughput TCRbeta CDR3 sequencing by immunoSEQ, including PCR amplification, mapping, bias correction and internal controls. The study's processing was this. Productive rearrangements were kept, and unique TCRbeta sequences were defined by CDR3 nucleotide sequence plus V and J gene. A sequence counted as donor-reactive only if the sequence showed at least 5-fold expansion in CFSE-low cells compared with unstimulated pre-transplant cells and had a frequency of at least 0.01%. To ensure at least 90% detection power, minimum frequency thresholds were set for each subject based on that subject's lowest-template unstimulated sample. Jensen-Shannon divergence between the top 1000 TCRbeta sequences post-transplant and pre-transplant was used to measure repertoire turnover. Two-sided Fisher's exact tests were used to test for changes in how often donor-reactive sequences were detected. What TCRdb holds here is the immuneACCESS table cut down to in-frame rearrangements. Part of the clones is not present; checked against another copy, under half of the missing clones reflect an unresolved V gene, and the others are unexplained. From that table come the V and J calls and clone size; the DNA was used to work out D and trimming. The sample table lists 20,000 to 25,000 clones, 78% of them with a count of one. The ten largest clones add up to about 32% of the sample.

Thawed unstimulated PBMCs were stained for CD3, CD4 and CD8 and FACS-sorted into CD3+CD4+ and CD3+CD8+ populations. Each of the 8 studied subjects was randomized to immunosuppression withdrawal. The Qiagen DNeasy Blood and Tissue Kit was used for genomic DNA isolation. The chain is made from TRBV6-1 and TRBJ2-7, and perhaps TRBD2 as D gene, on 7 matching bases. The specimen comprised CD8+ T cells from blood, sampled around 54 months after liver transplant. The sequence came from a human patient who received a liver transplant. After a transplant, some T cells may be the graft donor's own cells. The nucleotides are TGTGCCAGCGGGTGGCGGGGGCCCTCCTACGAGCAGTACTTC. This encodes CASGWRGPSYEQYF.